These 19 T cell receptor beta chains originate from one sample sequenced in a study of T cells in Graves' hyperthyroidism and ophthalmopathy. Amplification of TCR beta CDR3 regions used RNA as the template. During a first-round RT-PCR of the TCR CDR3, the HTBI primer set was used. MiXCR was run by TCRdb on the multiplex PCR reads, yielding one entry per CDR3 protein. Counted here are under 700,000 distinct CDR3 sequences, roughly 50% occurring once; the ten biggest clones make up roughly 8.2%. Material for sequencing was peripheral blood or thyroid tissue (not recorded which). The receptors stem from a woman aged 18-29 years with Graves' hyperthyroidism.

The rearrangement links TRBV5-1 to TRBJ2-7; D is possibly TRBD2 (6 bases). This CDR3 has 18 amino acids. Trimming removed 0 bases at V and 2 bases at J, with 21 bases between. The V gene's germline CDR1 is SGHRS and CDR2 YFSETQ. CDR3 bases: TGCGCCAGCAGCTTGGAGGGTGTTTTAGAGGGCGGGACCTACGAGCAGTACTTC. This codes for CASSLEGVLEGGTYEQYF.

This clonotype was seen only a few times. The CDR3 here is CSAGYGYTF. In nucleotides, the CDR3 is TGCAGTGCTGGGTATGGCTACACCTTC. The V gene is TRBV20-1, the J gene TRBJ1-2; D uncertain. Between the trimmed V and J ends, which lost 5 bases and 5 bases, there was a span of 3 bases. Germline-derived CDR1 and CDR2 are DFQATT and SNEGSKA (reference sequence). The CDR3 has 9 residues.

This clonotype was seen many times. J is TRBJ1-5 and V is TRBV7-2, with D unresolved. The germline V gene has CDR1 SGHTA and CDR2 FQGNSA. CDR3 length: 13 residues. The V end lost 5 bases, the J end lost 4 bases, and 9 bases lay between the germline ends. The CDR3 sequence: CASSIVGNQPQHF. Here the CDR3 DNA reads TGTGCCAGCAGCATCGTGGGGAATCAGCCCCAGCATTTT.

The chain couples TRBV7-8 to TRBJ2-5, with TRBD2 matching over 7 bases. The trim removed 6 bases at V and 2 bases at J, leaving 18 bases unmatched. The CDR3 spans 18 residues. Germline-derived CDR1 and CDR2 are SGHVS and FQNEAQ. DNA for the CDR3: TGTGCCAGCAGTTTCCCTAGGTGGGAGGGCCCTCGGCAAGAGACCCAGTACTTC. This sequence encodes CASSFPRWEGPRQETQYF.

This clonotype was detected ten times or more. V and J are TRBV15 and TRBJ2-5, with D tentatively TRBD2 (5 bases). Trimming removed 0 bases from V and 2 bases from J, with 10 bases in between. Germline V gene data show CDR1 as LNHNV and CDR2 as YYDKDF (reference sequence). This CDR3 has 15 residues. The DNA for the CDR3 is TGTGCCACCAGCAGAGATACCGGGATTCAAGAGACCCAGTACTTC. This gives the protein CATSRDTGIQETQYF.

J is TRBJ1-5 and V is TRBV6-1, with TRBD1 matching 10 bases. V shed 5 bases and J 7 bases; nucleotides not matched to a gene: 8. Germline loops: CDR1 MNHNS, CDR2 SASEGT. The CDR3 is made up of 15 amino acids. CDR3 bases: TGTGCCAGCAGTCCCCTGGACAGGGGGTCGCAGCCCCAGCATTTT. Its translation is CASSPLDRGSQPQHF.

The CDR3 DNA is TGTGCCAGCAGTTATCTTTTGGACGGGTCAGGAGGGTCCCTCCACTTT. It specifies CASSYLLDGSGGSLHF. V is TRBV6-2 or TRBV6-3 and J is TRBJ1-6; D unclear. The CDR3 covers 16 residues. Trimming cost V 3 bases and J 14 bases, with 23 bases left between them. Germline-derived CDR1 and CDR2 are MNHEY and SVGEGT.

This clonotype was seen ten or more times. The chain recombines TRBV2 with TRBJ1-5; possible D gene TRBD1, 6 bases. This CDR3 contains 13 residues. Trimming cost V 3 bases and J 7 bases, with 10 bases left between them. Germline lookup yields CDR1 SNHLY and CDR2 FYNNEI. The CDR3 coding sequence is TGTGCCAGCAGTGAGGGGGCAGAGCAGCCCCAGCATTTT. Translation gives CASSEGAEQPQHF. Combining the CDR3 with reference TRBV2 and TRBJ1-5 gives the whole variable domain EPEVTQTPSHQVTQMGQEVILRCVPISNHLYFYWYRQILGQKVEFLVSFYNNEISEKSEIFDDQFSVERPDGSNFTLKIRSTKLEDSAMYFCASSEGAEQPQHFGDGTRLSIL.

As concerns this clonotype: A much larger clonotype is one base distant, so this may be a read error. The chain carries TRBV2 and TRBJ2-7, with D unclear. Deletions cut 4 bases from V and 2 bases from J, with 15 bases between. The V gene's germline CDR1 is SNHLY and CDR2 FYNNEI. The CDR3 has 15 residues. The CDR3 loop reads CASSVPPATPYEQYF. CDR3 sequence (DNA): TGTGCCAGCAGTGTGCCGCCAGCGACCCCCTACGAGCAGTACTTC.

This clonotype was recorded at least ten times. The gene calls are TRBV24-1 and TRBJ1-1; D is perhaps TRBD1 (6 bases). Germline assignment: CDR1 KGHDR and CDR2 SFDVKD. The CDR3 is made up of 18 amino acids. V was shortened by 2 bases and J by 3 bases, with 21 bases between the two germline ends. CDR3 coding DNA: TGTGCCACCAGTGATTCCAGAGCCGGGACAACCAAGGACACTGAAGCTTTCTTT. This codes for CATSDSRAGTTKDTEAFF.

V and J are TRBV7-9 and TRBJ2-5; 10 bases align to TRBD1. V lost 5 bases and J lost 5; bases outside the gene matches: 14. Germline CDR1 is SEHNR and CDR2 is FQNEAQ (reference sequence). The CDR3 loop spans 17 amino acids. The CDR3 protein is CASSASYWTGGEETQYF. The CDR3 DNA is TGTGCCAGCAGCGCTTCCTACTGGACAGGGGGAGAGGAGACCCAGTACTTC. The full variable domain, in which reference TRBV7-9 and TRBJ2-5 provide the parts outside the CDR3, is DTGVSQNPRHKITKRGQNVTFRCDPISEHNRLYWYRQTLGQGPEFLTYFQNEAQLEKSRLLSDRFSAERPKGSFSTLEIQRTEQGDSAMYLCASSASYWTGGEETQYFGPGTRLLVL.

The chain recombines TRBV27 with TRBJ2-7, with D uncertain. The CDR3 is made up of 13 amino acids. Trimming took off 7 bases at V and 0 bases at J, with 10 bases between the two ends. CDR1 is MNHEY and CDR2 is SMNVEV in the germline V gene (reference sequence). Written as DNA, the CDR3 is TGTGCCAGCACTCCACGGAACTCCTACGAGCAGTACTTC. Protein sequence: CASTPRNSYEQYF.

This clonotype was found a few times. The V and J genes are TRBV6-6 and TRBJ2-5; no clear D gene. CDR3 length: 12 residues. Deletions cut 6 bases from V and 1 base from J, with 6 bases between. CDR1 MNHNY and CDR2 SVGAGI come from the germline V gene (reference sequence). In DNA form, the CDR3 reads TGTGCCAGCAGGTGGAGCCAAGAGACCCAGTACTTC. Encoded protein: CASRWSQETQYF.

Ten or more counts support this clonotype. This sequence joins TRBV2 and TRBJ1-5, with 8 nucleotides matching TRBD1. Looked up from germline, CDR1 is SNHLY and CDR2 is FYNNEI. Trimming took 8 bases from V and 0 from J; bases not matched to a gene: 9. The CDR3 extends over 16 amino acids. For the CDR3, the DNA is TGTGCCAGCCGGACAGGGCCGGGGGGTAGCAATCAGCCCCAGCATTTT. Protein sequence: CASRTGPGGSNQPQHF.

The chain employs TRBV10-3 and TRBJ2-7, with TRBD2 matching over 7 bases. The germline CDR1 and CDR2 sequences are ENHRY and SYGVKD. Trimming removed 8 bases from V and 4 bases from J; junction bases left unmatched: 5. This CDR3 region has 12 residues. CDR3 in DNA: TGTGCCATCGGGACTACTGAATACGAGCAGTACTTC. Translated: CAIGTTEYEQYF.

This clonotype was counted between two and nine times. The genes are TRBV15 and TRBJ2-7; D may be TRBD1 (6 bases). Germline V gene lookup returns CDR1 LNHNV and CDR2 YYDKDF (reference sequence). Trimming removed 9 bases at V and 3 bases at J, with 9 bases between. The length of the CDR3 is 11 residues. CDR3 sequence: CATGGGYEQYF. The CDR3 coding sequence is TGTGCCACTGGGGGCGGCTACGAGCAGTACTTC.

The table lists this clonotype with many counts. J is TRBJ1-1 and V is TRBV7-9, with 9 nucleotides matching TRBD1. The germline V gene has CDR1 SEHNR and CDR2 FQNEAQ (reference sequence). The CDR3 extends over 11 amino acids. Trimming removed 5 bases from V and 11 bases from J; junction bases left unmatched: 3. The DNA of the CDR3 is TGTGCCAGCAGCCTACAGGGGGCCGCTTTCTTT. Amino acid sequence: CASSLQGAAFF.

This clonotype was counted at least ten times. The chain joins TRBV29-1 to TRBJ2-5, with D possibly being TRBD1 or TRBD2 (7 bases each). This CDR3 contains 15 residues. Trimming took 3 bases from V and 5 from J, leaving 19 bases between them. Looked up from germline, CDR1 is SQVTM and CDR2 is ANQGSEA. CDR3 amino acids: CSVDSRRETGETQYF. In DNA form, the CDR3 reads TGCAGCGTTGATTCTAGGCGGGAGACAGGGGAGACCCAGTACTTC.

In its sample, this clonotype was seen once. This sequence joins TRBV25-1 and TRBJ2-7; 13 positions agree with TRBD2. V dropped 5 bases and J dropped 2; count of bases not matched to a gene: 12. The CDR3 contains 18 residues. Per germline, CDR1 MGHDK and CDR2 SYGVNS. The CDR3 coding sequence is TGTGCCAGCAGTTATCCCCCCGGACTAGCGGGAGCTCCCTACGAGCAGTACTTC. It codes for CASSYPPGLAGAPYEQYF.